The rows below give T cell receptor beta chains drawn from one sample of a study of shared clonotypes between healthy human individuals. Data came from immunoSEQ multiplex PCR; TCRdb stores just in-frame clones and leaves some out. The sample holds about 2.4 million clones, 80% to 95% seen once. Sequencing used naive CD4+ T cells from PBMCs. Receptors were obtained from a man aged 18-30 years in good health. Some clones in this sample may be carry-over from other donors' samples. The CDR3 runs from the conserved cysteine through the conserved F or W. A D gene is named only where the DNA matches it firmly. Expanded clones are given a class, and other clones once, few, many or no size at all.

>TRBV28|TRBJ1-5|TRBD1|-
CASNIGTDQPQHF
TGTGCCAGCAATATCGGGACAGATCAGCCCCAGCATTTT
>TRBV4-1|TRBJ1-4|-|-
CASSQVPGNEKLFF
TGCGCCAGCAGCCAAGTCCCCGGTAATGAAAAACTGTTTTTT
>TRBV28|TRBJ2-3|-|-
CAIKAYGDTQYF
TGTGCCATCAAGGCCTATGGGGATACGCAGTATTTT
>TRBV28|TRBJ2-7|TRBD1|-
CASSPWGTAYSYEQYF
TGTGCCAGCAGCCCCTGGGGGACAGCGTACTCCTACGAGCAGTACTTC
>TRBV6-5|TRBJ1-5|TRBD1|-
CASSITGGNQPQHF
TGTGCCAGCAGTATCACAGGGGGCAATCAGCCCCAGCATTTT
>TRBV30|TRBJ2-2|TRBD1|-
CAWRGQGAGELFF
TGTGCCTGGAGGGGACAGGGCGCCGGGGAGCTGTTTTTT
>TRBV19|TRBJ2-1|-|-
CASSILQGQPGPYNEQFF
TGTGCCAGTAGTATCTTGCAAGGACAGCCCGGACCCTACAATGAGCAGTTCTTC
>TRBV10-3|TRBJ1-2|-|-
CAISESRGAHGYTF
TGTGCCATCAGTGAGTCGAGGGGGGCGCATGGCTACACCTTC
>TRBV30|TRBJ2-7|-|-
CAWSAPGLPDSYEQYF
TGTGCCTGGAGTGCCCCGGGACTTCCCGACTCCTACGAGCAGTACTTC
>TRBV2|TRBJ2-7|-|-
CASRGAPVTEQYF
TGTGCCAGCAGGGGGGCCCCGGTGACCGAGCAGTACTTC
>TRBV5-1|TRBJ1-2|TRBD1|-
CASSLRGLNYGYTF
TGCGCCAGCAGCTTGAGGGGGCTTAACTATGGCTACACCTTC
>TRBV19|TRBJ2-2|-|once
CASTLRDTGELFF
TGTGCCAGTACCCTTAGAGACACCGGGGAGCTGTTTTTT
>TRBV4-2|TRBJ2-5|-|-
CASSQDPPGWDGRGTQYF
TGTGCCAGCAGCCAAGATCCGCCCGGGTGGGACGGCCGAGGGACCCAGTACTTC
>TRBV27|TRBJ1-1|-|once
CASSLSGVNTEAFF
TGTGCCAGCAGTTTATCGGGGGTAAACACTGAAGCTTTCTTT
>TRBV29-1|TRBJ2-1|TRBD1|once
CSVGRQQGWNEQFF
TGCAGCGTTGGAAGGCAACAGGGGTGGAATGAGCAGTTCTTC
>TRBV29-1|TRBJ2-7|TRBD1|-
CSGQKQGAEQYF
TGCAGCGGCCAAAAACAGGGGGCCGAGCAGTACTTC
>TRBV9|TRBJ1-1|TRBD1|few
CASSPRDRQNTEAFF
TGTGCCAGCAGCCCCCGGGACAGGCAGAACACTGAAGCTTTCTTT
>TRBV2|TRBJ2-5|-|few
CASSEIETQYF
TGTGCCAGCAGTGAAATAGAGACCCAGTACTTC
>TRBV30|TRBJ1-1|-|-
CAWSVPNRGTEAFF
TGTGCCTGGAGTGTACCCAACCGGGGGACGGAGGCTTTCTTT
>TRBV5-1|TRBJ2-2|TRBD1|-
CASSLAWDRVWVTGELFF
TGCGCCAGCAGCTTGGCCTGGGACAGGGTTTGGGTCACCGGGGAGCTGTTTTTT
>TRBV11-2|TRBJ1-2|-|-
CASSRGSAWPGCTF
TGTGCCAGCAGTAGGGGCTCCGCTTGGCCAGGATGCACCTTC
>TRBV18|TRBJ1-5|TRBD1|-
CASSPDRGSGQPQHF
TGTGCCAGCTCACCGGACAGGGGGAGTGGTCAGCCCCAGCATTTT
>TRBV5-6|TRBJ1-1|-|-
CASSLIGNTEAFF
TGTGCCAGCAGCTTAATCGGGAACACTGAAGCTTTCTTT
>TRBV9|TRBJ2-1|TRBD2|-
CASSPRDSGRARGEQFF
TGTGCCAGCAGCCCCAGGGATAGCGGGAGGGCCCGGGGGGAGCAGTTCTTC
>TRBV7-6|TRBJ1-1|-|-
CASSGHSGGENTEAFF
TGTGCCAGCAGTGGCCATTCGGGAGGGGAAAACACTGAAGCTTTCTTT
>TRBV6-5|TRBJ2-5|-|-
CASSSQQQETQYF
TGTGCCAGCTCCTCCCAGCAACAAGAGACCCAGTACTTC
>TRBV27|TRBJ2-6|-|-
CASSLSTGEAGANVLTF
TGTGCCAGCAGTTTATCAACGGGGGAGGCTGGGGCCAACGTCCTGACTTTC
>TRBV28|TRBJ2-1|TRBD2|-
CASSTFGAGAHNEQFF
TGTGCCAGCAGTACTTTCGGCGCGGGAGCTCACAATGAGCAGTTCTTC
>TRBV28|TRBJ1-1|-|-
CASSFFKGETRWFREAFF
TGTGCCAGCAGTTTCTTTAAGGGAGAAACTAGGTGGTTTCGGGAAGCTTTCTTT
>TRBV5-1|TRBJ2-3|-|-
CASSFPPLGGGSSGSDTQYF
TGCGCCAGCAGCTTTCCCCCTCTTGGCGGGGGCTCCAGTGGTTCGGATACGCAGTATTTT
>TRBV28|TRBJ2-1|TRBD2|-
CASSSPGDYAGRNNEQFF
TGTGCCAGCAGTTCCCCCGGGGACTACGCGGGCCGGAACAATGAGCAGTTCTTC
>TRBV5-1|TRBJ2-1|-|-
CASSVTWQNEQFF
TGCGCCAGCAGCGTCACTTGGCAGAATGAGCAGTTCTTC
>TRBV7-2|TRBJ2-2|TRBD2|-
CASSSRLAGTGELFF
TGTGCCAGTTCCTCCCGACTAGCGGGGACCGGGGAGCTGTTTTTT
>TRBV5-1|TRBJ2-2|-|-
CASSSPPGEELFF
TGCGCCAGCAGCTCTCCTCCCGGAGAGGAGCTGTTTTTT
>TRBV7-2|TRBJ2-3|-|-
CASSPTGLTDTQYF
TGTGCCAGCAGCCCTACGGGTCTCACAGATACGCAGTATTTT
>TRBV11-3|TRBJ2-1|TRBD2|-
CASSLGETSGNEQFF
TGTGCCAGCAGCTTAGGAGAGACTAGCGGCAATGAGCAGTTCTTC
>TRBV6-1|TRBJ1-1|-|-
CASSKLTATEAFF
TGTGCCAGCAGTAAACTGACAGCCACTGAAGCTTTCTTT
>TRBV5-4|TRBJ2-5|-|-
CASSRPGGSTLQETQYF
TGTGCCAGCAGCCGCCCTGGGGGGTCCACCCTCCAAGAGACCCAGTACTTC
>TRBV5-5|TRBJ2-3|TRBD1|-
CASSSRQGASTDTQYF
TGTGCCAGCAGCTCCCGACAGGGGGCAAGCACAGATACGCAGTATTTT
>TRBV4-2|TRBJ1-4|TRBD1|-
CASSQDQGAGEKLFF
TGTGCCAGCAGCCAAGATCAGGGGGCGGGTGAAAAACTGTTTTTT
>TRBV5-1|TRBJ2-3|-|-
CASSLQVDTQYF
TGCGCCAGCAGCTTGCAGGTAGATACGCAGTATTTT
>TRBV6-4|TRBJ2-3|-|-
CASSDQGTDTQYF
TGTGCCAGCAGTGACCAGGGCACAGATACGCAGTATTTT
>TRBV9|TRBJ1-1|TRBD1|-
CASTPRLPGAPGGAFF
TGTGCCAGCACCCCACGTCTCCCCGGGGCCCCAGGGGGAGCTTTCTTT
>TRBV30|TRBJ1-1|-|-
CAFEGGALRISTEAFF
TGTGCCTTCGAAGGGGGGGCATTAAGAATAAGCACTGAAGCTTTCTTT
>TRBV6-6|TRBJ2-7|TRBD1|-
CASSQQGGHYEQYF
TGTGCCAGCAGTCAACAGGGGGGACACTACGAGCAGTACTTC
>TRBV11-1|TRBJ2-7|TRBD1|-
CTSSLRTGTYEQYF
TGTACCAGCAGCCTGCGGACAGGGACCTACGAGCAGTACTTC